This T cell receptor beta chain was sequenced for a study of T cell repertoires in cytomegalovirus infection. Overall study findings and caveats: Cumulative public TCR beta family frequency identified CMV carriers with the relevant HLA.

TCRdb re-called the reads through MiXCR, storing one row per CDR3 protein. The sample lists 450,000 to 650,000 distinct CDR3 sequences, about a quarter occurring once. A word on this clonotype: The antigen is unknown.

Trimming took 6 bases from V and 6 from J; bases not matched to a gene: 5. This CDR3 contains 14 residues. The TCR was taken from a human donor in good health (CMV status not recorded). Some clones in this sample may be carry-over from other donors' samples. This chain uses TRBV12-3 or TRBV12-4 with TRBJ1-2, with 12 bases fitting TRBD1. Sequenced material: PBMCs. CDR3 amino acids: CASRGTGGENGYTF. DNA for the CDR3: TGTGCCAGCAGGGGGACAGGGGGCGAAAATGGCTACACCTTC.